Sequencing of this TCR beta chain was carried out in a study of blood T cell repertoires in COVID-19. The assay was immunoSEQ multiplex PCR, and TCRdb's table has in-frame clones only and misses some. This table has just over 150,000 clones, 75% to 90% appearing once. With V trimmed by 6 bases and J by 5 bases, 8 bases remained unmatched. The CDR3 is 15 residues long. Germline V lookup: CDR1 LNHDA, CDR2 SQIVND (reference sequence). The TCR sequence derives from a woman aged 40 to 49 with acute or convalescent COVID-19. The gene calls are TRBV19 and TRBJ2-3, with 10 bases lining up with TRBD2. Input material: peripheral blood. CDR3 sequence (DNA): TGTGCCAGTAGCGATAGCGGGGGGAGGGGAGATACGCAGTATTTT. Its protein is CASSDSGGRGDTQYF.